These 23 T cell receptor beta chains were all obtained from the same sample, sequenced in a study of blood T cell repertoires in COVID-19. Assay used: immunoSEQ multiplex PCR; TCRdb lists only in-frame clones, some missing. The sample comprises roughly 200,000 clones, about four fifths of which are singletons, and more than 9.5% rests with the top ten. Sequencing input: peripheral blood. All receptors derive from a woman aged 40 to 50 with COVID-19, enrolled during active disease.

The chain carries TRBV29-1 and TRBJ2-1; the match to TRBD1 covers 7 bases. V lost 6 bases, J lost 4 bases, and 15 bases stayed unmatched. This CDR3 is 16 amino acids long. Germline lookup yields CDR1 SQVTM and CDR2 ANQGSEA. The CDR3 reads CSVADTGTVLYNEQFF. The CDR3 DNA reads TGCAGCGTCGCCGACACCGGGACAGTCCTTTACAATGAGCAGTTCTTC.

This chain joins TRBV2 and TRBJ2-5, with 7 bases identical to TRBD1. Germline CDR1 is SNHLY and CDR2 is FYNNEI. Losses at the gene ends were 6 bases for V and 0 bases for J; bases not matched to a gene: 10. This CDR3 comprises 16 residues. CDR3 sequence: CASSRDRVGDQETQYF. Written as DNA, the CDR3 is TGTGCCAGCAGCAGAGACAGGGTAGGGGACCAAGAGACCCAGTACTTC.

This rearrangement joins TRBV13 to TRBJ1-2; 9 nucleotides match TRBD1. Trimming at V came to 1 base and at J to 9 bases, leaving 6 bases not matched to a gene. This CDR3 spans 14 amino acids. The germline V gene encodes CDR1 PRHDT and CDR2 FYEKMQ (reference sequence). The CDR3 reads CASSLAGGQGSYTF. The CDR3 DNA reads TGTGCCAGCAGCTTAGCGGGGGGACAGGGAAGCTACACCTTC.

V is TRBV15 and J is TRBJ2-7; tentative D call: TRBD2 (5 bases). CDR1 is LNHNV and CDR2 is YYDKDF in the germline V gene (reference sequence). The CDR3 length is 15 residues. V was cut by 4 bases and J by 7 bases, with 20 bases left in between. CDR3 sequence: CATSKEPGVGFEQYF. The CDR3 region has the DNA TGTGCCACCAGCAAAGAACCCGGGGTGGGCTTTGAGCAGTACTTC.

This clone was recorded only once. The chain joins TRBV3-1 (or the pseudogene TRBV3-2) to TRBJ2-1; D call uncertain. There are 13 residues in the CDR3. The ends were cut back, 1 base at V and 2 bases at J, with 3 bases in the middle. Germline values: CDR1 LGHDT, CDR2 YNNKEL (reference sequence). The CDR3 loop reads CASSQVTYNEQFF. CDR3 DNA: TGTGCCAGCAGCCAAGTCACCTACAATGAGCAGTTCTTC.

The chain couples TRBV7-9 to TRBJ2-5; no reliable D call. This CDR3 is 13 amino acids long. The germline V gene has CDR1 SEHNR and CDR2 FQNEAQ (reference sequence). Trimming pared 4 bases from V and 4 bases from J, leaving 10 bases between. CDR3 coding DNA: TGTGCCAGCAGCTACCCTAGTGGAGAGACCCAGTACTTC. Its protein is CASSYPSGETQYF.

The chain carries TRBV29-1 and TRBJ1-3; D is ambiguous. The CDR3 has 13 residues. CDR1 is SQVTM, CDR2 ANQGSEA, per germline. V lost 4 bases and J lost 0, with 7 bases in between. DNA for the CDR3: TGCAGCGTTGTCGGCGGCTCTGGAAACACCATATATTTT. This translates into CSVVGGSGNTIYF. The full variable domain, with the rest looked up from reference TRBV29-1 and TRBJ1-3, is SAVISQKPSRDICQRGTSLTIQCQVDSQVTMMFWYRQQPGQSLTLIATANQGSEATYESGFVIDKFPISRPNLTFSTLTVSNMSPEDSSIYLCSVVGGSGNTIYFGEGSWLTVV.

The DNA for the CDR3 is TGCGCCAGCAGCTTGGTGGGAGGCGGCTCCTACAATGAGCAGTTCTTC. It is translated as CASSLVGGGSYNEQFF. This chain links TRBV5-1 with TRBJ2-1; tentative D call: TRBD2 (6 bases). Germline V gives CDR1 SGHRS, CDR2 YFSETQ. The CDR3 extends over 16 amino acids. Trimming removed 0 bases from V and 0 bases from J, with 10 bases in between.

The chain has TRBV11-2 and TRBJ2-1, with D tentatively TRBD2 (5 bases). This CDR3 has 13 residues. The germline gives CDR1 SGHAT, CDR2 FQNNGV. Trimming took off 2 bases at V and 9 bases at J, with 11 bases between the two ends. CDR3 residues: CASSLILAGEQFF. CDR3 nucleotide sequence: TGTGCCAGCAGCTTAATTCTAGCAGGTGAGCAGTTCTTC.

Many counts were recorded for this clone. J is TRBJ1-2 and V is TRBV6-1; no firm D call. CDR3 length: 15 amino acids. V was cut by 2 bases and J by 5 bases, with 15 bases left in between. Germline CDR1 reads MNHNS; CDR2 reads SASEGT. The CDR3 DNA follows: TGTGCCAGCAGTGAACCCACGGGTCCCAGATATGGCTACACCTTC. Translated, it gives CASSEPTGPRYGYTF.

This chain uses TRBV3-1 (or the pseudogene TRBV3-2) with TRBJ2-5; 8 nucleotides line up with TRBD2. CDR1 is LGHDT and CDR2 is YNNKEL in the germline V gene (reference sequence). The CDR3 consists of 16 residues. V shed 2 bases and J 0 bases; nucleotides not matched to a gene: 5. The CDR3: CASSQTSGENQETQYF. DNA for the CDR3: TGTGCCAGCAGCCAAACTAGCGGAGAGAACCAAGAGACCCAGTACTTC.

The gene calls are TRBV7-3 and TRBJ2-1; tentative D call: TRBD1 (6 bases). CDR3 length: 13 residues. The V and J ends lost 5 bases and 10 bases respectively, with 15 bases between them. CDR1 is SGHTA, CDR2 FQGTGA, per germline. CDR3 nucleotide sequence: TGTGCCAGCAGCCCAAATCGACAGGCAGAGCAGTTCTTC. Translating it yields CASSPNRQAEQFF. The full variable domain, completed using reference TRBV7-3 and TRBJ2-1, is GAGVSQTPSNKVTEKGKYVELRCDPISGHTALYWYRQSLGQGPEFLIYFQGTGAADDSGLPNDRFFAVRPEGSVSTLKIQRTERGDSAVYLCASSPNRQAEQFFGPGTRLTVL.

This chain's CDR3 is CASSKTGTSYGYTF. The CDR3, as DNA: TGTGCCAGTAGTAAGACAGGGACTAGCTATGGCTACACCTTC. V and J are TRBV19 and TRBJ1-2, with 7 bases that match TRBD1. V was clipped by 4 bases and J by 4 bases; unmatched bases: 6. Germline CDR1 is LNHDA and CDR2 is SQIVND (reference sequence). The length of the CDR3 is 14 residues.

The table lists this clone with a few counts. The CDR3 DNA sequence: TGTGCCAGCAGCTTAAGTTTGGGGGGGCGAGGAGAAAAACTGTTTTTT. Translation gives CASSLSLGGRGEKLFF. This sequence joins TRBV7-9 and TRBJ1-4, with D perhaps matching TRBD1 (6 bases). Trimming stripped 2 bases from V and 8 bases from J, with 18 bases between. The CDR3 has 16 amino acids. CDR1 and CDR2 from the germline V gene are SEHNR and FQNEAQ (reference sequence).

V and J are TRBV6-6 and TRBJ2-1, with 8 bases lining up with TRBD2. V gave up 5 bases and J gave up 1 base; unmatched junction bases: 4. Germline V gives CDR1 MNHNY, CDR2 SVGAGI (reference sequence). The CDR3 has 15 amino acids. The DNA for the CDR3 is TGTGCCAGCAGTGCCCCTAGCGGGTCCTACAATGAGCAGTTCTTC. It encodes CASSAPSGSYNEQFF.

The chain joins TRBV12-2 to TRBJ2-5; TRBD2, the table's D call, was not compared with the DNA. TRBV12-2 counts as a pseudogene. The CDR3 totals 15 residues. CDR3 protein: CASRLGLAEQETQYF. The CDR3 DNA is TGTGCAAGTCGCCTGGGACTAGCGGAACAAGAGACCCAGTACTTC.

For the CDR3, the DNA is TGTGCCACCCGAGCGGGGCCGTACACAGATACGCAGTATTTT. It codes for CATRAGPYTDTQYF. The V and J genes are TRBV6-5 and TRBJ2-3; 7 bases agree with TRBD2. The germline V gene has CDR1 MNHEY and CDR2 SVGAGI. V shed 10 bases and J 2 bases; nucleotides not matched to a gene: 9. The CDR3 covers 14 residues.

This chain connects TRBV6-5 to TRBJ1-5; the match to TRBD1 covers 7 bases. Germline V gene data show CDR1 as MNHEY and CDR2 as SVGAGI. V shed 4 bases and J 3 bases; nucleotides not matched to a gene: 3. The CDR3 is made up of 14 amino acids. The CDR3 here is CASSLQGNNQPQHF. Written as DNA, the CDR3 is TGTGCCAGCAGTTTACAGGGGAACAATCAGCCCCAGCATTTT.

The J gene is TRBJ2-5, the V gene TRBV24-1, with 7 bases fitting TRBD1. Germline CDR1 KGHDR, CDR2 SFDVKD. The ends lost 4 bases at V and 5 bases at J; junction bases unmatched: 9. The CDR3 loop spans 15 amino acids. CDR3 loop: CATSDPGQVVETQYF. The CDR3 DNA reads as TGTGCCACCAGTGACCCAGGACAGGTGGTGGAGACCCAGTACTTC.

This clone was seen just once. The chain has TRBV18 and TRBJ2-5, with 9 bases aligning to TRBD1. The trim removed 5 bases at V and 1 base at J, leaving 5 bases unmatched. This CDR3 contains 15 residues. Germline V gives CDR1 KGHSH, CDR2 LQKENI. The CDR3 here is CASSTGTGPQETQYF. The CDR3 region has the DNA TGTGCCAGCTCAACCGGGACAGGGCCCCAAGAGACCCAGTACTTC.

The chain uses TRBV5-1 and TRBJ2-7; D gene uncertain. Deletions cut 4 bases from V and 1 base from J, with 6 bases between. This CDR3 region has 12 residues. Germline V gene data show CDR1 as SGHRS and CDR2 as YFSETQ. The CDR3 sequence is CASSAQSYEQYF. CDR3 in DNA: TGCGCCAGCAGCGCCCAGTCCTACGAGCAGTACTTC.

The chain couples TRBV27 to TRBJ1-5; 7 nucleotides agree with TRBD1. V lost 7 bases and J lost 5; bases outside the gene matches: 5. The CDR3 loop spans 13 amino acids. CDR1 is MNHEY and CDR2 is SMNVEV in the germline V gene (reference sequence). The CDR3 bases are TGTGCCAGCAAAAGACAGGGAGATCAGCCCCAGCATTTT. This encodes CASKRQGDQPQHF.

J is TRBJ2-7 and V is TRBV10-3, with TRBD2 identical over 14 bases. The CDR3 covers 17 residues. Per germline, CDR1 ENHRY and CDR2 SYGVKD. The J segment lost 5 bases and the V segment lost 4 bases, leaving 10 bases of the junction unmatched. The CDR3 spells CAISGTSGRPRRDEQYF. The CDR3 nucleotides are TGTGCCATCAGTGGGACTAGCGGGAGGCCCAGAAGGGACGAGCAGTACTTC.